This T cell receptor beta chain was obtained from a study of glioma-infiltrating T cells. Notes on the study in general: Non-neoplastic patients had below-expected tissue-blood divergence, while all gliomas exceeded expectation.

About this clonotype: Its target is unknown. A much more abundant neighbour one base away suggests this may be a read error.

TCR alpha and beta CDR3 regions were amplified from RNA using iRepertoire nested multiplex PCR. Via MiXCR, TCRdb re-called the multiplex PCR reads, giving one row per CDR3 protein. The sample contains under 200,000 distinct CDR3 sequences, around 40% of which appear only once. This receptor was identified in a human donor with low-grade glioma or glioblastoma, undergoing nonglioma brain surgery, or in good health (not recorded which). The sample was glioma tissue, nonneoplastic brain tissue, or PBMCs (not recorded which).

The CDR3 region is CASSSRTTYEQYF. In DNA form, the CDR3 reads TGTGCCAGCAGTTCCCGGACAACCTACGAGCAGTACTTC. The chain has TRBV28 and TRBJ2-7; D is possibly TRBD1 (5 bases). The CDR3 is made up of 13 amino acids. Per the germline V gene, CDR1 is MDHEN and CDR2 is SYDVKM. The V end was cut by 4 bases, the J end by 2 bases, with 9 bases between.